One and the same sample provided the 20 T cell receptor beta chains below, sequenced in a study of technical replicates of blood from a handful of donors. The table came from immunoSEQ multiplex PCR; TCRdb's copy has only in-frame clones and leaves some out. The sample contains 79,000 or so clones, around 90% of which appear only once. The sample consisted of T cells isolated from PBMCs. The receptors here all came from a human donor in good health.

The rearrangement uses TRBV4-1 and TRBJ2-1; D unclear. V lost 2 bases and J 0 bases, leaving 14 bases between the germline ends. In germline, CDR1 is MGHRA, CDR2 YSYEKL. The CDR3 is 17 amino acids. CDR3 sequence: CASSQSFEYGSYNEQFF. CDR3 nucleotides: TGCGCCAGCAGCCAAAGTTTTGAGTATGGCTCCTACAATGAGCAGTTCTTC.

The CDR3 DNA follows: TGTGCCAGCAGCACAGACAGGCTTAGCTCCTACGAGCAGTACTTC. It encodes CASSTDRLSSYEQYF. The V and J genes are TRBV7-2 and TRBJ2-7, with D perhaps TRBD1 (6 bases). From germline, CDR1 is SGHTA and CDR2 FQGNSA. This CDR3 spans 15 amino acids. The V end lost 5 bases, the J end lost 0 bases, and 14 bases lay between the germline ends.

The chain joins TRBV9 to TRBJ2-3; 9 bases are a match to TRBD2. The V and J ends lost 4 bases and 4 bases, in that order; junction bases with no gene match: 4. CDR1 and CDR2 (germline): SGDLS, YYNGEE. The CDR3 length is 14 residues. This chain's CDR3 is CASSLGTSSDTQYF. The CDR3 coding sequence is TGTGCCAGCAGCCTGGGGACTAGCTCAGATACGCAGTATTTT. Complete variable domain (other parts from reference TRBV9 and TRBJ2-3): DSGVTQTPKHLITATGQRVTLRCSPRSGDLSVYWYQQSLDQGLQFLIQYYNGEERAKGNILERFSAQQFPDLHSELNLSSLELGDSALYFCASSLGTSSDTQYFGPGTRLTVL.

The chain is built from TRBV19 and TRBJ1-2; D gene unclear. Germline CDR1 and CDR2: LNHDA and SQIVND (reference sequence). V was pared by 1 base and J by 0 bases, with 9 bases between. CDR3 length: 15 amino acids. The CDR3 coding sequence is TGTGCCAGTAGTATAGTCGGCACAGCTAACTATGGCTACACCTTC. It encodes CASSIVGTANYGYTF.

The CDR3 loop is CASSYTDRNEQFF. Written as DNA, the CDR3 is TGTGCCAGCAGTTACACGGACAGGAATGAGCAGTTCTTC. V and J are TRBV6-5 and TRBJ2-1, with 7 bases identical to TRBD1. The CDR3 has 13 amino acids. Trimming cost V 2 bases and J 7 bases; bases outside gene matches: 2. CDR1 is MNHEY, CDR2 SVGAGI, per germline.

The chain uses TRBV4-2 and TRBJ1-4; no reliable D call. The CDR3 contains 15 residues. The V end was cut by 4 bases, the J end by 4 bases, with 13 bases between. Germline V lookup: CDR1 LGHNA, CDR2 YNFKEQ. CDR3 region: CASSLTGINNEKLFF. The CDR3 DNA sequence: TGTGCCAGCAGCCTTACCGGGATAAATAATGAAAAACTGTTTTTT.

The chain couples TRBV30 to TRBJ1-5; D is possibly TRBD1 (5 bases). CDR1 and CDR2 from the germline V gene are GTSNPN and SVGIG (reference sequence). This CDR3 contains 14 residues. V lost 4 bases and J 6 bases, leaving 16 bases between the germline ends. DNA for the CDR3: TGTGCCTGGAACCCTCCAGGGTATAGTCAGCCCCAGCATTTT. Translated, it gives CAWNPPGYSQPQHF.

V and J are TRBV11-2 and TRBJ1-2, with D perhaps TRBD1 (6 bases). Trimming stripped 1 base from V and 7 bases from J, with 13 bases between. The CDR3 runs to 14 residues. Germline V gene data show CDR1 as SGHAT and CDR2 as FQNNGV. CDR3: CASSLGQGLGGYTF. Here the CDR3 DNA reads TGTGCCAGCAGCTTAGGTCAGGGGCTGGGTGGCTACACCTTC.

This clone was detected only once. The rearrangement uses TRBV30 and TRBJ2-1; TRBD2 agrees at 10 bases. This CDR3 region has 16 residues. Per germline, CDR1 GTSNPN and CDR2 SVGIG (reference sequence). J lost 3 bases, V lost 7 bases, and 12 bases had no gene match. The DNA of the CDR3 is TGTGCCTTAGGACTAGCGGCAACCCCCCGCTACAATGAGCAGTTCTTC. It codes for CALGLAATPRYNEQFF. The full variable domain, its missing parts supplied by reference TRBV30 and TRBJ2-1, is SQTIHQWPATLVQPVGSPLSLECTVEGTSNPNLYWYRQAAGRGLQLLFYSVGIGQISSEVPQNLSASRPQDRQFILSSKKLLLSDSGFYLCALGLAATPRYNEQFFGPGTRLTVL.

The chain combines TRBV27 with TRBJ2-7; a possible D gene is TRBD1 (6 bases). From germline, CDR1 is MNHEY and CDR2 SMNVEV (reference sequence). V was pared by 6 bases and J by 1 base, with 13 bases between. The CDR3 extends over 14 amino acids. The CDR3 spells CASSTPGTSYEQYF. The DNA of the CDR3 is TGTGCCAGCAGCACTCCCGGGACATCCTACGAGCAGTACTTC.

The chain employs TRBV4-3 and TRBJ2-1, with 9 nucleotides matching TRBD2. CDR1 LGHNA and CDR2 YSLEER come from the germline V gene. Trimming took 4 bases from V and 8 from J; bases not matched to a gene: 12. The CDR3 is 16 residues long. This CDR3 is CASSPHGSGRPYEQFF. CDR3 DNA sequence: TGCGCCAGCAGCCCCCACGGGAGCGGGAGGCCCTATGAGCAGTTCTTC.

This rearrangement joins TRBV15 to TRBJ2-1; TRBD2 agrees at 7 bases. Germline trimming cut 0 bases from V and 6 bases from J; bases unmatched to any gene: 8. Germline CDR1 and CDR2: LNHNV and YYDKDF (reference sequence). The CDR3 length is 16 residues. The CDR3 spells CATSRDREGHGNEQFF. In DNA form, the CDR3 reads TGTGCCACCAGCAGAGATAGGGAGGGCCACGGCAATGAGCAGTTCTTC.

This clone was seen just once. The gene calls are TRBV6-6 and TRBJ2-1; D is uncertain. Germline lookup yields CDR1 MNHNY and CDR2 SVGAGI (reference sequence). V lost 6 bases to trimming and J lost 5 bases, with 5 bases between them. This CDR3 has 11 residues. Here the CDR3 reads CASRLNNEQFF. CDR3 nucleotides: TGTGCCAGCAGGTTAAACAATGAGCAGTTCTTC.

CDR3 sequence reads: CASSQEGRSTDTQYF. In DNA form, the CDR3 reads TGTGCCAGCAGCCAAGAGGGGCGGAGCACAGATACGCAGTATTTT. The chain links TRBV4-2 to TRBJ2-3; possible D gene TRBD1, 5 bases. In germline, CDR1 is LGHNA, CDR2 YNFKEQ. The ends were cut back, 0 bases at V and 0 bases at J, with 7 bases in the middle. This CDR3 has 15 residues.

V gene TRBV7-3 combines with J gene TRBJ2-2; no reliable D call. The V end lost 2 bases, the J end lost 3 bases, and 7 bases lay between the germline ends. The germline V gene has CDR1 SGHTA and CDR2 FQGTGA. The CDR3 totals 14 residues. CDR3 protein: CASSLLRDTGELFF. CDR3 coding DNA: TGTGCCAGCAGCTTACTCCGGGACACCGGGGAGCTGTTTTTT.

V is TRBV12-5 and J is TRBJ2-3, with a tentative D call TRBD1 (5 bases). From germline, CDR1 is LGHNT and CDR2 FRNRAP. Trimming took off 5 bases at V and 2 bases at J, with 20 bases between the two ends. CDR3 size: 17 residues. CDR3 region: CASGRGGPLMHTDTQYF. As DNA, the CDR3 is TGTGCTAGTGGTAGGGGTGGACCCCTCATGCACACAGATACGCAGTATTTT.

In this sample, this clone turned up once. The CDR3 sequence is CASSPRSGDTQYF. CDR3 nucleotide sequence: TGTGCCAGCTCACCCAGGAGCGGAGATACGCAGTATTTT. V and J are TRBV18 and TRBJ2-3; a weak D match, TRBD2 (5 bases). This CDR3 is 13 amino acids long. V gave up 3 bases and J gave up 5 bases, with 9 bases separating them. Germline CDR1 is KGHSH and CDR2 is LQKENI.

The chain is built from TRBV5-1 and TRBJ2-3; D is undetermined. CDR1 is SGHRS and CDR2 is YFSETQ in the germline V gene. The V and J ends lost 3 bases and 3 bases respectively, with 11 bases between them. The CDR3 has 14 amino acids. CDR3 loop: CASSWATPTDTQYF. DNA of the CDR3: TGCGCCAGCAGCTGGGCTACCCCGACAGATACGCAGTATTTT. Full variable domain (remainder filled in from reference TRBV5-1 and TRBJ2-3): KAGVTQTPRYLIKTRGQQVTLSCSPISGHRSVSWYQQTPGQGLQFLFEYFSETQRNKGNFPGRFSGRQFSNSRSEMNVSTLELGDSALYLCASSWATPTDTQYFGPGTRLTVL.

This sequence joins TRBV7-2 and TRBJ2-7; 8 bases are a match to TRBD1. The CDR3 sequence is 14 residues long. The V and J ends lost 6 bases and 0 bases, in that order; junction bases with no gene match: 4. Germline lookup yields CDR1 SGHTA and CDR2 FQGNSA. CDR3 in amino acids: CASRPTGVSYEQYF. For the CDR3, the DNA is TGTGCCAGCAGACCGACAGGGGTCTCCTACGAGCAGTACTTC.

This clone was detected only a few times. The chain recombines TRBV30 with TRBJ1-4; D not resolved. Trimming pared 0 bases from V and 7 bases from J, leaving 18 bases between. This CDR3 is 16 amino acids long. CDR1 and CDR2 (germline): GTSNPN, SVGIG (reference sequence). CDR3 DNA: TGTGCCTGGAGTGTATTACCGGGTGAGGTAACTGAAAAACTGTTTTTT. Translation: CAWSVLPGEVTEKLFF.